Each of the 24 T cell receptor beta chains below was sequenced from the same sample in a study of blood T cells in healthy people across ages. Using a J-beta primer mix together with a sample-barcoded 5' primer, a second PCR was run for roughly 6 to 11 cycles. In TCRdb, the 5' RACE reads were re-called with MiXCR into one record per CDR3 protein. The table records about 590,000 distinct CDR3 sequences, roughly 31% of them present only once. The material sequenced was blood. Receptor source: an elderly woman in good health.

The V and J genes are TRBV6-2 or TRBV6-3 and TRBJ2-3; D might be TRBD2 (5 bases). V dropped 4 bases and J dropped 3 bases, with 20 bases sitting between them. The CDR3 covers 17 residues. The germline gives CDR1 MNHEY, CDR2 SVGEGT. The CDR3 sequence: CASSSPLGGQHTDTQYF. The CDR3 coding sequence is TGTGCCAGCAGTTCCCCTTTAGGCGGGCAGCATACAGATACGCAGTATTTT.

The V gene is TRBV12-3 or TRBV12-4, the J gene TRBJ2-1; 8 positions match TRBD2. This CDR3 has 16 residues. Trimming cost V 5 bases and J 2 bases; bases outside gene matches: 8. The CDR3 sequence: CASSALTSGPYNEQFF. In DNA, the CDR3 is TGTGCCAGCAGTGCCCTTACTAGCGGCCCCTACAATGAGCAGTTCTTC.

This sequence joins TRBV6-5 and TRBJ2-4; TRBD1 matches at 8 bases. Near its end, the DNA agrees better with TRBJ2-7, so the J call may be wrong. In germline, CDR1 is MNHEY, CDR2 SVGAGI. This CDR3 region has 16 residues. As DNA, the CDR3 is TGTGCCAGCAGTTTTTCGCCGACAGGGGATATCCACGAGCAGTACTTC. It encodes CASSFSPTGDIHEQYF.

This clonotype was picked up a small number of times. This chain uses TRBV5-1 with TRBJ2-7, with no clear D. The germline V gene has CDR1 SGHRS and CDR2 YFSETQ. The CDR3 is made up of 13 amino acids. V was shortened by 5 bases and J by 3 bases, with 12 bases between the two germline ends. The CDR3 DNA follows: TGCGCCAGCAGGGTGGCGGAGAGCTACGAGCAGTACTTC. It yields the protein CASRVAESYEQYF.

This clonotype has only a few counts. The chain recombines TRBV28 with TRBJ1-6; TRBD1 aligns across 9 bases. There are 15 residues in the CDR3. Germline trimming cut 6 bases from V and 10 bases from J; bases unmatched to any gene: 10. Germline values: CDR1 MDHEN, CDR2 SYDVKM. The CDR3 sequence is CASSGKGQGGSPLHF. CDR3 nucleotide sequence: TGTGCCAGCAGCGGGAAGGGACAGGGAGGATCACCCCTCCACTTT.

This clonotype was detected a few times. The genes are TRBV5-1 and TRBJ2-1; D remains ambiguous. CDR3 size: 13 residues. Between the trimmed V and J ends, which lost 1 base and 6 bases, there was a span of 8 bases. The germline V gene has CDR1 SGHRS and CDR2 YFSETQ. Here the CDR3 reads CASSLTRPNEQFF. In nucleotides, the CDR3 is TGCGCCAGCAGCTTGACGAGACCCAATGAGCAGTTCTTC.

This clonotype was seen many times. The chain links TRBV6-5 to TRBJ2-1; TRBD2 matches 13 bases. Germline CDR1 reads MNHEY; CDR2 reads SVGAGI. This CDR3 is built from 18 residues. J lost 1 base, V lost 2 bases, and 5 bases had no gene match. The CDR3 region is CASSYGLAGDPSYNEQFF. CDR3 sequence (DNA): TGTGCCAGCAGTTACGGACTAGCGGGGGACCCGTCCTACAATGAGCAGTTCTTC.

This clonotype was detected many times. This chain links TRBV2 with TRBJ2-3, with D perhaps TRBD1 (6 bases). CDR1 and CDR2 from the germline V gene are SNHLY and FYNNEI. The CDR3 loop spans 15 amino acids. Trimming pared 6 bases from V and 3 bases from J, leaving 16 bases between. In DNA form, the CDR3 reads TGTGCCAGCAGCGCGAACCAGGGGTGGACAGATACGCAGTATTTT. The encoded protein is CASSANQGWTDTQYF.

This rearrangement joins TRBV30 to TRBJ1-2; D remains unclear. The CDR3 extends over 14 amino acids. The V end lost 1 base, the J end lost 0 bases, and 9 bases lay between the germline ends. Per germline, CDR1 GTSNPN and CDR2 SVGIG (reference sequence). In DNA form, the CDR3 reads TGTGCCTGGAGTGCAGGATGGCCTAACTATGGCTACACCTTC. Encoded protein: CAWSAGWPNYGYTF.

This clonotype turned up a few times. Germline is not matched at one junction end, which may reflect a read error. This rearrangement joins TRBV5-1 to TRBJ1-2; 7 bases are a match to TRBD1. The length of the CDR3 is 14 residues. The germline V gene has CDR1 SGHRS and CDR2 YFSETQ. CDR3 nucleotides: TGCGCCAGCAGCCCAGGGGGGGGAACAGTTGGCCACACCTTC. Protein: CASSPGGGTVGHTF. Together with reference TRBV5-1 and TRBJ1-2, the CDR3 gives the full variable domain: KAGVTQTPRYLIKTRGQQVTLSCSPISGHRSVSWYQQTPGQGLQFLFEYFSETQRNKGNFPGRFSGRQFSNSRSEMNVSTLELGDSALYLCASSPGGGTVGHTFGSGTRLTVV.

As for this clonotype: One end of the junction fails to match germline, which may point to a read error. The V and J genes are TRBV10-2 and TRBJ1-2; 8 bases line up with TRBD1. The germline V gene encodes CDR1 WSHSY and CDR2 SAAADI. The CDR3 contains 14 residues. DNA for the CDR3: TGCGCCAGCAGTGACGGACAGGGAAGTAATGGCCACACCTTC. Translated: CASSDGQGSNGHTF.

This clonotype was counted at least ten times. The V call is TRBV6-1, the J call TRBJ2-7, with D possibly matching TRBD1 (7 bases). Germline assignment: CDR1 MNHNS and CDR2 SASEGT. Deletions cut 7 bases from V and 1 base from J, with 17 bases between. The CDR3 consists of 15 residues. CDR3 amino acids: CASTRGAGGSYEQYF. CDR3 DNA sequence: TGTGCCAGCACCCGCGGGGCAGGGGGGTCCTACGAGCAGTACTTC.

The chain employs TRBV10-3 and TRBJ2-3, with D perhaps TRBD1 (6 bases). The ends were cut back, 6 bases at V and 5 bases at J, with 9 bases in the middle. Germline-derived CDR1 and CDR2 are ENHRY and SYGVKD. The CDR3 has 12 amino acids. The CDR3 sequence: CAISSTGDTQYF. CDR3 in DNA: TGTGCCATCAGCTCGACAGGAGATACGCAGTATTTT.

This clonotype has only a few counts. The rearrangement joins TRBV7-8 to TRBJ1-1; D remains unclear. The CDR3 length is 14 residues. The V gene's germline CDR1 is SGHVS and CDR2 FQNEAQ. V lost 1 base and J lost 1, with 7 bases in between. DNA of the CDR3: TGTGCCAGCAGCTTAGGAGGCAAGAACACTGAAGCTTTCTTT. Its translation: CASSLGGKNTEAFF.

The rearrangement joins TRBV5-1 to TRBJ2-1; TRBD2 matches at 10 bases. Per the germline V gene, CDR1 is SGHRS and CDR2 is YFSETQ. The J segment lost 4 bases and the V segment lost 4 bases, leaving 8 bases of the junction unmatched. The length of the CDR3 is 16 residues. This CDR3 reads CASSLGTSDSYNEQFF. The DNA of the CDR3 is TGCGCCAGCAGCCTTGGGACTAGCGACTCTTACAATGAGCAGTTCTTC.

Notes on this clonotype: The limits of the CDR3 on the DNA are not certain, so only TCRdb's listed CDR3 is given. CDR3 region: CASSFISGTDEKLFFGSGTFF. The chain combines TRBV2 with TRBJ1-4; the table gives TRBD1 as D, unverified against the DNA. CDR1 and CDR2 (germline): SNHLY, FYNNEI. The CDR3 length equals 21 residues, ends included.

The CDR3 DNA follows: TGTGCCAGCAGCGTAGGACATTCCGGGGAGCTGTTTTTT. Its translation is CASSVGHSGELFF. The V call is TRBV9, the J call TRBJ2-2; D not resolved. This CDR3 has 13 amino acids. V was cut by 0 bases and J by 6 bases, with 6 bases left in between. Germline V gives CDR1 SGDLS, CDR2 YYNGEE.

The V gene is TRBV7-2, the J gene TRBJ2-7; no definite D call. This CDR3 is built from 13 residues. Germline-derived CDR1 and CDR2 are SGHTA and FQGNSA. The V end lost 2 bases, the J end lost 6 bases, and 11 bases lay between the germline ends. CDR3 region: CASSLTIAVEQYF. Here the CDR3 DNA reads TGTGCCAGCAGCTTAACAATAGCAGTCGAGCAGTACTTC.

The chain has TRBV6-1 and TRBJ2-7; the D gene is possibly TRBD1 (5 bases). Germline loops: CDR1 MNHNS, CDR2 SASEGT. The CDR3 extends over 14 amino acids. The V end was cut by 7 bases, the J end by 0 bases, with 13 bases between. The CDR3 DNA reads as TGTGCCAGCATTGCGACAGTCCTCTCCTACGAGCAGTACTTC. It specifies CASIATVLSYEQYF.

The chain joins TRBV7-9 to TRBJ2-2; 8 positions agree with TRBD1. Per the germline V gene, CDR1 is SEHNR and CDR2 is FQNEAQ (reference sequence). CDR3 size: 14 residues. Germline trimming cut 5 bases from V and 7 bases from J; bases unmatched to any gene: 6. This CDR3 reads CASSGQGRGGELFF. The CDR3 nucleotides are TGTGCCAGCAGCGGACAGGGACGGGGCGGGGAGCTGTTTTTT.

Many counts were recorded for this clonotype. The chain combines TRBV7-2 with TRBJ1-1, with TRBD1 matching over 7 bases. V gave up 2 bases and J gave up 6 bases; unmatched junction bases: 3. This CDR3 is 13 amino acids long. Germline CDR1 is SGHTA and CDR2 is FQGNSA. The CDR3 bases are TGTGCCAGCAGCTTATACGACAGGGCTGAAGCTTTCTTT. Its protein product is CASSLYDRAEAFF. Full variable domain (missing parts from reference TRBV7-2 and TRBJ1-1): GAGVSQSPSNKVTEKGKDVELRCDPISGHTALYWYRQSLGQGLEFLIYFQGNSAPDKSGLPSDRFSAERTGGSVSTLTIQRTQQEDSAVYLCASSLYDRAEAFFGQGTRLTVV.

This clonotype came up a few times. It may be a read error: a sequence one base away is much more abundant. The rearrangement links TRBV6-1 to TRBJ2-7; D perhaps matches TRBD1 (5 bases). Germline V lookup: CDR1 MNHNS, CDR2 SASEGT. The CDR3 spans 12 residues. This CDR3 reads CTSRAGSYEQYF. In DNA, the CDR3 is TGTACCAGCAGGGCAGGGTCCTACGAGCAGTACTTC.

Here the CDR3 DNA reads TGTGCCAGCAGCTTAGGGTCCTACAGAAAACTCCACCGGGAGCAGTTCTTC. Protein sequence: CASSLGSYRKLHREQFF. The chain is built from TRBV7-8 and TRBJ2-1; D unclear. Trimming took 1 base from V and 10 from J, leaving 23 bases between them. The CDR3 totals 17 residues. Germline V lookup: CDR1 SGHVS, CDR2 FQNEAQ.

There are many counts of this clonotype. The chain uses TRBV6-6 and TRBJ2-3; 11 bases align to TRBD2. The CDR3 runs 16 residues. Unmatched junction bases numbered 3, after V lost 2 bases and J lost 2 bases. Germline V gives CDR1 MNHNY, CDR2 SVGAGI (reference sequence). CDR3 DNA sequence: TGTGCCAGCAGTTACGGTAGCGGGGGGGTCACAGATACGCAGTATTTT. Its translation: CASSYGSGGVTDTQYF.